The clone carrying this TCR beta chain was observed a few times. Its target is unknown. CDR1 and CDR2 (germline): SGDLS, YYNGEE. V trimming: 2 bases; J trimming: 6 bases; junction bases outside the gene matches: 2. This CDR3 spans 14 amino acids. This entry belongs to a study of T cells in Graves' hyperthyroidism and ophthalmopathy. TCR beta CDR3 regions were amplified from RNA transcripts. First-round RT-PCR of the TCR CDR3 relied on the HTBI primer set. A single record per CDR3 protein comes from TCRdb applying MiXCR to the multiplex PCR reads. The table records fewer than 900,000 distinct CDR3 sequences, about 19% of them present only once. The PBMCs were taken from 10 ml of fresh peripheral blood. Regarding the study as a whole: Ophthalmopathy was distinguished from stable hyperthyroidism by 13 V-J signatures.

V usage is TRBV9 and J usage is TRBJ1-4; 9 nucleotides align to TRBD1. The sequence derives from a woman aged 50 to 60 with Graves' hyperthyroidism that later progressed to Graves' ophthalmopathy. The sequencing input was blood. CDR3 DNA sequence: TGTGCCAGCAGCGTCCGGGACAGGGATGAAAAACTGTTTTTT. It codes for CASSVRDRDEKLFF.